Listed here are 4 T cell receptor beta chains from one sample, sequenced in a study of blood T cells in healthy people across ages. Through a sample-barcoded 5' primer and a J-beta primer mix, a second PCR was run for roughly 6 to 11 cycles. TCRdb independently ran MiXCR on the 5' RACE reads; one entry per CDR3 protein. The table shows approximately 800,000 distinct CDR3 sequences, with 20% to 25% occurring only once. The same sample was also used in a study of T cells of mothers and their children.

The sequenced material came from blood. Receptors were obtained from a boy between 10 and 17 years old in good health.

The chain recombines TRBV27 with TRBJ2-3; D may be TRBD1 (6 bases). The V gene lost 4 bases and the J gene lost 0 bases, with 11 bases spanning the gap. This CDR3 region has 15 residues. Germline lookup yields CDR1 MNHEY and CDR2 SMNVEV (reference sequence). The CDR3 here is CASSSGQYSTDTQYF. The CDR3 DNA reads as TGTGCCAGCAGTTCCGGACAGTATAGCACAGATACGCAGTATTTT.

The chain recombines TRBV9 with TRBJ1-1; D not certain. The germline gives CDR1 SGDLS, CDR2 YYNGEE. The V and J ends lost 0 bases and 2 bases respectively, with 5 bases between them. The CDR3 totals 13 residues. The CDR3 reads CASSVEHNTEAFF. CDR3 DNA sequence: TGTGCCAGCAGCGTAGAACATAACACTGAAGCTTTCTTT.

Only a few counts were recorded for this clonotype. This chain links TRBV6-5 with TRBJ2-7; weak D call: TRBD1 (5 bases). Germline-derived CDR1 and CDR2 are MNHEY and SVGAGI. The CDR3 covers 11 residues. V lost 2 bases, J lost 10 bases, and 9 bases lay in between. CDR3: CASSYKGAQYF. CDR3 DNA: TGTGCCAGCAGTTACAAAGGGGCCCAGTACTTC.

This clonotype was counted once. This chain joins TRBV6-1 and TRBJ2-1; D gene ambiguous. Trimming took 5 bases from V and 10 from J, leaving 9 bases between them. CDR3 length equals 11 residues. Germline CDR1 and CDR2: MNHNS and SASEGT. CDR3: CASSNAREQFF. DNA for the CDR3: TGTGCCAGCAGTAACGCCCGGGAGCAGTTCTTC.